These T cell receptor beta chains were read from a single sample in a study of CD4+ T cells in melanoma. Some clones are missing from TCRdb's copy, which holds only in-frame ones; the method was immunoSEQ multiplex PCR. The table shows about 18,000 clones, with about 85% occurring only once. The sequenced sample was cells from a culture (not recorded whether cultured in vitro). The origin of the receptors is a human donor with melanoma. The CDR3 runs from the conserved cysteine through the conserved F or W. A D gene is named only where the DNA matches it firmly. Clone size is stated in some rows and not others, as once, few, many or a class when expanded.

D gene	J gene	V gene	CDR3 length	clone size	CDR3 protein	CDR3 DNA
-	TRBJ1-3	TRBV30	16	-	CAWTPPLRVSGNTIYF	TGTGCCTGGACCCCACCCCTGAGGGTATCTGGAAACACCATATATTTT
-	TRBJ1-3	TRBV14	17	-	CASSQVRQTHSGNTIYF	TGTGCCAGCAGCCAAGTCAGACAGACACACTCTGGAAACACCATATATTTT
-	TRBJ1-5	TRBV7-8	14	-	CASSLEGRYQPQHF	TGTGCCAGCAGCTTGGAGGGGCGGTATCAGCCCCAGCATTTT
TRBD2	TRBJ2-5	TRBV5-1	18	few	CASSPQPAGAALRKTQYF	TGCGCCAGCAGCCCCCAACCAGCGGGGGCCGCCCTTAGGAAGACCCAGTACTTC
-	TRBJ2-2	TRBV5-5	16	-	CASSSGGMVRTGELFF	TGTGCCAGCAGCTCAGGGGGGATGGTTCGCACCGGGGAGCTGTTTTTT
-	TRBJ1-1	TRBV4-1	17	-	CASSPRGSSVMNTEAFF	TGCGCCAGCAGCCCCCGGGGGTCTTCTGTCATGAACACTGAAGCTTTCTTT
-	TRBJ2-7	TRBV7-2	14	-	CASSLGAGVYEQYF	TGTGCCAGCAGCTTAGGGGCCGGAGTATACGAGCAGTACTTC
TRBD1	TRBJ1-4	TRBV7-2	17	-	CASSLDGTGSTNEKLFF	TGTGCCAGCAGCTTGGACGGGACAGGGTCAACTAATGAAAAACTGTTTTTT
-	TRBJ2-2	TRBV11-3	14	few	CASAGRGNTGELFF	TGTGCCAGCGCGGGCAGGGGGAACACCGGGGAGCTGTTTTTT
-	TRBJ1-2	TRBV7-9	8	-	CASSLGSF	TGTGCCAGCAGCTTAGGGTCCTTC
-	TRBJ2-3	TRBV19	14	-	CASSGRIPTDTQYF	TGTGCCAGTTCGGGTAGAATCCCGACAGATACGCAGTATTTT
-	TRBJ2-7	TRBV29-1	11	-	CSVGGSYEQYF	TGCAGCGTTGGGGGGTCCTACGAGCAGTACTTC
-	TRBJ1-3	TRBV30	15	once	CAWSRDSLFGNTIYF	TGTGCCTGGAGTCGTGACAGTTTGTTTGGAAACACCATATATTTT
TRBD1	TRBJ1-6	TRBV5-5	16	once	CASSLARNRGNSPLHF	TGTGCCAGCAGCTTGGCCAGGAACAGGGGTAATTCACCCCTCCACTTT
-	TRBJ2-7	TRBV11-2	12	-	CASSLVQGEQYF	TGTGCCAGCAGCTTAGTACAGGGAGAGCAGTACTTC
-	TRBJ2-2	TRBV4-2	15	-	CASSQEFRESGELFF	TGTGCCAGCAGCCAGGAATTTCGGGAGTCCGGGGAGCTGTTTTTT
-	TRBJ1-2	TRBV7-9	14	-	CASKGVGYYYGYTF	TGTGCCAGCAAGGGAGTCGGTTATTACTATGGCTACACCTTC
-	TRBJ1-2	TRBV9	14	-	CASSVEGLPQSYTF	TGTGCCAGCAGCGTAGAGGGATTACCCCAGTCATACACCTTC
-	TRBJ1-6	TRBV6-1	16	-	CASSADHGTENSPLHF	TGTGCCAGCAGTGCGGACCACGGGACCGAGAATTCACCCCTCCACTTT
TRBD1	TRBJ1-1	TRBV10-2	13	-	CASLDRGGTEAFF	TGCGCCAGCCTTGACAGGGGTGGCACTGAAGCTTTCTTT
-	TRBJ2-7	TRBV5-4	16	few	CASSSGGPLALYEQYF	TGTGCCAGCAGCTCGGGCGGCCCTCTCGCCCTGTACGAGCAGTACTTC
TRBD1	TRBJ1-5	TRBV5-6	15	-	CASSLGAGGSQPQHF	TGTGCCAGCAGCTTGGGGGCAGGGGGCAGTCAGCCCCAGCATTTT
-	TRBJ2-3	TRBV2	15	-	CASSEAGPPGDTQYF	TGTGCCAGCAGTGAAGCAGGGCCACCCGGGGATACGCAGTATTTT